This T cell receptor beta chain is drawn from a study of cytomegalovirus exposure and HLA in healthy donors. Study context: The approximately 110 validation repertoires were reported in a later analysis to have been generated on the same platform as the roughly 700 first-cohort repertoires. Study results and limitations: The study flagged around 150 TCR beta chains as cytomegalovirus-associated. Confirmation in vitro established that a few CMV-associated chains were specific for CMV antigens.

Produced via immunoSEQ multiplex PCR; TCRdb's table is partial and in-frame only. The table records 130,000 or so clones, around nine tenths of them present only once. A word on this clone: What it binds is unknown.

This CDR3 has 15 amino acids. V lost 3 bases and J lost 2, with 11 bases in between. Germline CDR1 reads SGHNT; CDR2 reads YYREEE (reference sequence). A roughly 120-subject validation cohort, separate from the 666-subject first cohort, supplied the donors. This TCR was recovered from a man younger than 40 in good health and CMV-seronegative. Input material: PBMCs. The chain links TRBV5-4 to TRBJ2-2, with a possible D match to TRBD1 (6 bases). The CDR3 is CASSSRTVNTGELFF. The CDR3 region has the DNA TGTGCCAGCAGCTCAAGGACAGTCAACACCGGGGAGCTGTTTTTT. The full variable domain, with the rest looked up from reference TRBV5-4 and TRBJ2-2, is ETGVTQSPTHLIKTRGQQVTLRCSSQSGHNTVSWYQQALGQGPQFIFQYYREEENGRGNFPPRFSGLQFPNYSSELNVNALELDDSALYLCASSSRTVNTGELFFGEGSRLTVL.